This T cell receptor beta chain was profiled in a study of shared clonotypes between healthy human individuals. This CDR3 has 12 residues. Per germline, CDR1 SQVTM and CDR2 ANQGSEA. Method: immunoSEQ multiplex PCR; TCRdb's copy keeps in-frame clones and lacks some. The sample has about 2.5 million clones, under 95% seen once. The source of this sequence is a young man in good health. Some clones in this sample may be carry-over from other donors' samples. The rearrangement joins TRBV29-1 to TRBJ2-1; 12 nucleotides align to TRBD2. The sequencing input was naive CD4+ T cells from PBMCs. As to subset: CD45RA+ positively selected. The CDR3 region has the DNA TGCAGGTTCCTAGGACTAGCGGGAGAGCAGTTCTTC. It yields the protein CRFLGLAGEQFF.